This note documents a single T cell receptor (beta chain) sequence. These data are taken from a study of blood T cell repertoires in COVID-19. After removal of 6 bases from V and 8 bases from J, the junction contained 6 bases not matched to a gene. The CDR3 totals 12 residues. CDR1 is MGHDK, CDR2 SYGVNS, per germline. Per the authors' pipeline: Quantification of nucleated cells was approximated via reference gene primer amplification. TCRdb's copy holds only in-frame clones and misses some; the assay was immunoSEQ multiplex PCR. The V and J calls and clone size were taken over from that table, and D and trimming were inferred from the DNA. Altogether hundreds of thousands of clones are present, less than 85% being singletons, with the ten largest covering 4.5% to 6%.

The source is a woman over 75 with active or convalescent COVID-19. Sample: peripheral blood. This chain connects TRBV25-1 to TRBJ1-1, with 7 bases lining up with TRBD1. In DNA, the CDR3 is TGTGCCAGCAGCTACTGGGGACAGGAAGCTTTCTTT. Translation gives CASSYWGQEAFF. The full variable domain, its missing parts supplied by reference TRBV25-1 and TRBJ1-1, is EADIYQTPRYLVIGTGKKITLECSQTMGHDKMYWYQQDPGMELHLIHYSYGVNSTEKGDLSSESTVSRIRTEHFPLTLESARPSHTSQYLCASSYWGQEAFFGQGTRLTVV.